This T cell receptor (beta chain) appears in the sequencing data of a study of OX40 agonist ivuxolimab in advanced cancers. Whole-study context: Patients were treated with ivuxolimab, an agonistic anti-OX40 (CD134) antibody. Patients were roughly 83% male with ages roughly 20 to 80, mean about 60.

Trimming cost V 6 bases and J 1 base; bases outside gene matches: 5. Looked up from germline, CDR1 is MNHEY and CDR2 is SMNVEV (reference sequence). CDR3 length: 14 residues. Of note for this clone: The target antigen is unknown.

Findings of the study overall: Nonresponders included some who also had low normalized T-cell clonal expansion. Mean expanded clone counts were higher in CD8+ than CD4+ T cells.

Some clones are missing from TCRdb's copy, which holds only in-frame ones; the method was immunoSEQ multiplex PCR. The sample has more than 70,000 clones, 93% seen once. Specimen: CD4+ or CD8+ T cells sorted from blood, collected in a trial of the OX40 agonist ivuxolimab. The TCR comes from an adult with an advanced solid tumor such as melanoma, head and neck, liver or kidney cancer. The rearrangement links TRBV27 to TRBJ2-7; 8 positions agree with TRBD2. CDR3 residues: CASSPAGASYEQYF. The DNA of the CDR3 is TGTGCCAGCAGCCCAGCGGGGGCGTCCTACGAGCAGTACTTC.